A single sample gave rise to the 32 T cell receptor beta chains below, sequenced in a study of T-cell memory formation after mild COVID-19. TCRdb reprocessed the 5' RACE reads with MiXCR, giving one entry per CDR3 protein. The data show 380,000 or so distinct CDR3 sequences, under 15% seen once. The source material was PBMCs or a T cell subset sorted from them (not recorded which). The receptor source for this set is a man younger than 30 who had mild COVID-19 (a few samples of this study predate the infection). Cell type and time point are not known.

This clonotype occurred a few times. This chain connects TRBV28 to TRBJ1-1; no definite D call. The CDR3 consists of 12 residues. Germline V gene sequence: CDR1 MDHEN, CDR2 SYDVKM. V lost 6 bases, J lost 3 bases, and 8 bases lay in between. DNA for the CDR3: TGTGCCAGCAGCTCTATTTACACTGAAGCTTTCTTT. Encoded protein: CASSSIYTEAFF.

In its sample, this clonotype was seen a few times. J is TRBJ1-4 and V is TRBV6-5, with D maybe TRBD1 (6 bases). This CDR3 spans 15 amino acids. Between the trimmed V and J ends, which lost 6 bases and 4 bases, there was a span of 15 bases. Germline-derived CDR1 and CDR2 are MNHEY and SVGAGI. Here the CDR3 reads CASSRKGVGNEKLFF. In DNA, the CDR3 is TGTGCCAGCAGCCGAAAGGGGGTCGGTAATGAAAAACTGTTTTTT.

This clonotype was seen a few times. The rearrangement joins TRBV5-1 to TRBJ2-5; D unresolved. The CDR3 runs 12 residues. V was shortened by 5 bases and J by 5 bases, with 10 bases between the two germline ends. Germline V lookup: CDR1 SGHRS, CDR2 YFSETQ. CDR3 sequence: CASREGLETQYF. DNA of the CDR3: TGCGCCAGCAGGGAAGGGTTGGAGACCCAGTACTTC.

The chain uses TRBV5-1 and TRBJ2-1; TRBD2 might be the D (5 bases). The V gene's germline CDR1 is SGHRS and CDR2 YFSETQ. The length of the CDR3 is 14 residues. Trimming stripped 0 bases from V and 6 bases from J, with 10 bases between. The CDR3 protein is CASSLESGVNEQFF. In DNA, the CDR3 is TGCGCCAGCAGCTTGGAGTCCGGGGTCAATGAGCAGTTCTTC.

V is TRBV12-5 and J is TRBJ1-2, with D possibly matching TRBD1 (5 bases). The CDR3 length is 16 residues. CDR1 and CDR2 from the germline V gene are LGHNT and FRNRAP. V shed 4 bases and J shed 6 bases, with 21 bases lying between them. CDR3 bases: TGTGCTAGTGGTTCGGCATATCGGGGGTCAGCGGATGGCTACACCTTC. Protein product: CASGSAYRGSADGYTF.

This clonotype showed up many times. The gene calls are TRBV5-1 and TRBJ2-5; no firm D call. CDR1 and CDR2 from the germline V gene are SGHRS and YFSETQ. The CDR3 contains 16 residues. Trimming removed 0 bases at V and 0 bases at J, with 12 bases between. CDR3 nucleotide sequence: TGCGCCAGCAGCTTGGGCCCAGGACGGCACCAAGAGACCCAGTACTTC. Residues: CASSLGPGRHQETQYF.

Only a few counts were recorded for this clonotype. The chain has TRBV24-1 and TRBJ2-7, with D uncertain. This CDR3 region has 14 residues. Per germline, CDR1 KGHDR and CDR2 SFDVKD. The V gene lost 3 bases and the J gene lost 7 bases, with 15 bases spanning the gap. For the CDR3, the DNA is TGTGCCACCAGTGATGTTCCAGGCCGAGAGGAGCAGTACTTC. Amino acids: CATSDVPGREEQYF.

A few counts support this clonotype. The gene calls are TRBV4-1 and TRBJ1-4; 7 nucleotides line up with TRBD1. Losses at the gene ends were 3 bases for V and 5 bases for J; bases not matched to a gene: 6. The V gene's germline CDR1 is MGHRA and CDR2 YSYEKL. There are 15 residues in the CDR3. Here the CDR3 reads CASSQSGTVNEKLFF. The CDR3 coding sequence is TGCGCCAGCAGCCAGTCCGGGACAGTGAATGAAAAACTGTTTTTT.

This clonotype was observed many times. This chain connects TRBV5-1 to TRBJ2-5, with a weak D call TRBD2 (6 bases). Germline loops: CDR1 SGHRS, CDR2 YFSETQ. Trimming cost V 4 bases and J 1 base, with 11 bases left between them. There are 14 residues in the CDR3. The CDR3 sequence: CASSLGLGQETQYF. CDR3 DNA sequence: TGCGCCAGCAGCCTGGGACTTGGCCAAGAGACCCAGTACTTC. Full variable domain (outside the CDR3, taken from reference TRBV5-1 and TRBJ2-5): KAGVTQTPRYLIKTRGQQVTLSCSPISGHRSVSWYQQTPGQGLQFLFEYFSETQRNKGNFPGRFSGRQFSNSRSEMNVSTLELGDSALYLCASSLGLGQETQYFGPGTRLLVL.

This clonotype was detected a few times. V is TRBV6-2 or TRBV6-3 and J is TRBJ2-3, with D possibly being TRBD2 (5 bases). The germline V and J ends were trimmed by 2 bases and 5 bases, with 14 bases remaining between them. CDR3 length equals 15 residues. In germline, CDR1 is MNHEY, CDR2 SVGEGT. CDR3 protein: CASSYGPGIIDTQYF. The CDR3 DNA sequence: TGTGCCAGCAGTTACGGCCCCGGGATCATAGATACGCAGTATTTT.

In this sample, this clonotype turned up a few times. J is TRBJ2-6 and V is TRBV29-1; no clear D. Looked up from germline, CDR1 is SQVTM and CDR2 is ANQGSEA. This CDR3 contains 14 residues. Trimming cost V 1 base and J 1 base, with 5 bases left between them. CDR3 sequence (DNA): TGCAGCGTTGAAGGGGATTCTGGGGCCAACGTCCTGACTTTC. This codes for CSVEGDSGANVLTF. The variable domain in full, completed from reference TRBV29-1 and TRBJ2-6, reads SAVISQKPSRDICQRGTSLTIQCQVDSQVTMMFWYRQQPGQSLTLIATANQGSEATYESGFVIDKFPISRPNLTFSTLTVSNMSPEDSSIYLCSVEGDSGANVLTFGAGSRLTVL.

This chain joins TRBV20-1 and TRBJ2-5; possible D gene TRBD1, 6 bases. CDR3 size: 15 residues. With 5 bases removed from V and 6 bases from J, the gap between germline ends came to 22 bases. Germline-derived CDR1 and CDR2 are DFQATT and SNEGSKA (reference sequence). CDR3 sequence reads: CSAWSWGQSGKTQYF. CDR3 bases: TGCAGTGCTTGGAGCTGGGGGCAGTCGGGCAAGACCCAGTACTTC.

As to this clonotype: Because the CDR3's place on the DNA is in doubt, the DNA is left out and the CDR3 is given as listed by TCRdb. The chain carries TRBV12-3 or TRBV12-4 and TRBJ1-4. The CDR3 extends over 18 residues, inclusive of both ends. The chain's CDR3 is CASSTSERFPPTNEKLFF.

In this sample, this clonotype turned up a few times. V gene TRBV5-5 combines with J gene TRBJ2-2; 10 bases agree with TRBD2. J gave up 5 bases and V 4 bases, and 5 bases lay outside the gene matches. CDR3 length: 15 residues. Per the germline V gene, CDR1 is SGHKS and CDR2 is YYEKEE (reference sequence). The CDR3 protein is CASSPGTSETGELFF. CDR3 DNA sequence: TGTGCCAGCAGCCCGGGGACTAGCGAGACCGGGGAGCTGTTTTTT.

This clonotype was counted a few times. The genes are TRBV11-2 and TRBJ2-7, with 7 bases aligning to TRBD1. Germline trimming cut 6 bases from V and 2 bases from J; bases unmatched to any gene: 7. This CDR3 region has 14 residues. Germline assignment: CDR1 SGHAT and CDR2 FQNNGV. CDR3 DNA: TGTGCCAGCAGAAACCCAGGGACAGCCTACGAGCAGTACGTC. Its translation is CASRNPGTAYEQYV.

J is TRBJ1-3 and V is TRBV4-3; D not certain. The CDR3 sequence is 14 residues long. Trimming took 2 bases from V and 10 from J, leaving 15 bases between them. CDR1 and CDR2 (germline): LGHNA, YSLEER. CDR3 DNA sequence: TGCGCCAGCAGCCAACGTGGACTACCCGGGACCATATATTTT. This codes for CASSQRGLPGTIYF.

This clonotype was recorded many times. The chain uses TRBV7-2 and TRBJ2-2; 8 nucleotides align to TRBD2. CDR1 SGHTA and CDR2 FQGNSA come from the germline V gene. Trimming at V came to 7 bases and at J to 6 bases, leaving 7 bases not matched to a gene. The CDR3 length is 14 residues. The CDR3 loop reads CASTQTSVPGELFF. CDR3 DNA sequence: TGTGCCAGCACCCAGACTAGCGTACCCGGGGAGCTGTTTTTT.

V is TRBV7-2 and J is TRBJ1-3; D is uncertain. Per germline, CDR1 SGHTA and CDR2 FQGNSA. With 0 bases removed from V and 0 bases from J, the gap between germline ends came to 12 bases. This CDR3 spans 17 amino acids. This chain's CDR3 is CASSLALTPGSGNTIYF. In nucleotides, the CDR3 is TGTGCCAGCAGCTTAGCGCTGACGCCCGGCTCTGGAAACACCATATATTTT.

The table lists this clonotype with a count of one. The V and J genes are TRBV5-4 and TRBJ2-1; maybe TRBD1 (6 bases). The CDR3 consists of 13 residues. V lost 1 base and J 15 bases, leaving 17 bases between the germline ends. CDR1 SGHNT and CDR2 YYREEE come from the germline V gene (reference sequence). The CDR3 nucleotides read TGTGCCAGCAGCTTGTTCACAGGGCGAGCGGCGTTCTTC. This gives the protein CASSLFTGRAAFF. Looking up the rest from reference TRBV5-4 and TRBJ2-1 gives the full variable domain: ETGVTQSPTHLIKTRGQQVTLRCSSQSGHNTVSWYQQALGQGPQFIFQYYREEENGRGNFPPRFSGLQFPNYSSELNVNALELDDSALYLCASSLFTGRAAFFGPGTRLTVL.

This clonotype came up a few times. The chain employs TRBV3-1 and TRBJ2-3, with 10 bases fitting TRBD2. The germline V gene encodes CDR1 LGHDT and CDR2 YNNKEL (reference sequence). The CDR3 extends over 16 amino acids. With V trimmed by 3 bases and J by 1 base, 4 bases remained unmatched. The CDR3: CASSQYTSGGTDTQYF. Written as DNA, the CDR3 is TGTGCCAGCAGCCAGTATACTAGCGGGGGCACAGATACGCAGTATTTT.

This clonotype was counted a few times. V gene TRBV15 combines with J gene TRBJ2-1; no clear D. V lost 5 bases and J lost 9, with 8 bases in between. This CDR3 has 11 amino acids. Germline CDR1 and CDR2: LNHNV and YYDKDF (reference sequence). The CDR3 protein is CATSDVGEQFF. Written as DNA, the CDR3 is TGTGCCACCAGCGATGTTGGTGAGCAGTTCTTC. The full variable domain, in which reference TRBV15 and TRBJ2-1 provide the parts outside the CDR3, is DAMVIQNPRYQVTQFGKPVTLSCSQTLNHNVMYWYQQKSSQAPKLLFHYYDKDFNNEADTPDNFQSRRPNTSFCFLDIRSPGLGDTAMYLCATSDVGEQFFGPGTRLTVL.

This chain uses TRBV7-2 with TRBJ2-1; perhaps TRBD1 as D (6 bases). With 5 bases removed from V and 3 bases from J, the gap between germline ends came to 11 bases. The CDR3 length is 14 residues. CDR1 is SGHTA, CDR2 FQGNSA, per germline. This CDR3 reads CASSQSTGYNEQFF. The CDR3 DNA follows: TGTGCCAGCAGCCAGTCGACAGGCTACAATGAGCAGTTCTTC.

The rearrangement joins TRBV5-4 to TRBJ1-2; tentative D call: TRBD1 (5 bases). CDR3 size: 12 residues. CDR1 is SGHNT, CDR2 YYREEE, per germline (reference sequence). The ends were cut back, 4 bases at V and 4 bases at J, with 8 bases in the middle. The CDR3 is CASSGDGYGYTF. The CDR3 region has the DNA TGTGCCAGCAGCGGGGACGGCTATGGCTACACCTTC.

The V gene is TRBV27, the J gene TRBJ1-4; D call uncertain. Trimming cost V 6 bases and J 3 bases, with 5 bases left between them. Germline lookup yields CDR1 MNHEY and CDR2 SMNVEV (reference sequence). The CDR3 has 12 amino acids. The DNA for the CDR3 is TGTGCCAGCAGCTCAGCTAATGAAAAACTGTTTTTT. Residues: CASSSANEKLFF.

This clonotype was detected ten times or more. The V gene is TRBV4-1, the J gene TRBJ2-7; D not certain. The CDR3 extends over 14 amino acids. Deletions cut 2 bases from V and 5 bases from J, with 13 bases between. The germline gives CDR1 MGHRA, CDR2 YSYEKL. The CDR3 spells CASSQYSATDEQYV. The CDR3 nucleotides read TGCGCCAGCAGCCAATACAGTGCCACCGACGAGCAGTACGTC.

Only a few counts were recorded for this clonotype. This chain connects TRBV28 to TRBJ1-6; possible D gene TRBD1, 5 bases. This CDR3 comprises 13 residues. V was trimmed by 3 bases and J by 10 bases, leaving 10 bases between them. In germline, CDR1 is MDHEN, CDR2 SYDVKM. CDR3 residues: CASSFRVGSPLHF. The CDR3 nucleotides are TGTGCCAGCAGTTTCAGGGTAGGATCACCCCTCCACTTT.

This chain links TRBV15 with TRBJ2-1; D may be TRBD1 or TRBD2 (6 bases each). Germline CDR1 and CDR2: LNHNV and YYDKDF (reference sequence). The V and J ends lost 6 bases and 8 bases respectively, with 8 bases between them. The CDR3 is 11 residues long. The CDR3 coding sequence is TGTGCCACCAGAGGGGGGTATGAGCAGTTCTTC. Translation: CATRGGYEQFF. The full variable domain, completed using reference TRBV15 and TRBJ2-1, is DAMVIQNPRYQVTQFGKPVTLSCSQTLNHNVMYWYQQKSSQAPKLLFHYYDKDFNNEADTPDNFQSRRPNTSFCFLDIRSPGLGDTAMYLCATRGGYEQFFGPGTRLTVL.

The gene calls are TRBV12-3 or TRBV12-4 and TRBJ2-5; D not certain. V gave up 6 bases and J gave up 2 bases, with 19 bases separating them. The CDR3 loop spans 16 amino acids. The CDR3 is CASSRALIVWQETQYF. CDR3 in DNA: TGTGCCAGCAGCCGCGCTTTGATAGTTTGGCAAGAGACCCAGTACTTC.

V and J are TRBV7-9 and TRBJ1-1; no clear D. This CDR3 spans 15 amino acids. Germline V gene data show CDR1 as SEHNR and CDR2 as FQNEAQ (reference sequence). V was cut by 2 bases and J by 0 bases, with 10 bases left in between. The DNA for the CDR3 is TGTGCCAGCAGCTTAAGGTCTTCCATGAACACTGAAGCTTTCTTT. This sequence encodes CASSLRSSMNTEAFF.

This clonotype was observed at least ten times. The chain uses TRBV7-2 and TRBJ2-3; D is unresolved. Germline lookup yields CDR1 SGHTA and CDR2 FQGNSA. V was cut by 2 bases and J by 0 bases, with 6 bases left in between. The CDR3 consists of 14 residues. The CDR3 nucleotides are TGTGCCAGCAGCTTACGACGGAGCACAGATACGCAGTATTTT. As protein: CASSLRRSTDTQYF.

This clonotype was observed a few times. This sequence joins TRBV7-9 and TRBJ2-1; 9 positions agree with TRBD1. This CDR3 spans 15 amino acids. CDR1 is SEHNR, CDR2 FQNEAQ, per germline (reference sequence). J lost 8 bases, V lost 3 bases, and 8 bases had no gene match. The CDR3 DNA sequence: TGTGCCAGCAGCTTTTCGGGGAACAGGGGGCATGAGCAGTTCTTC. Amino acids: CASSFSGNRGHEQFF.

This chain links TRBV12-3 or TRBV12-4 with TRBJ2-5; unclear D gene. This CDR3 is 15 amino acids long. V gave up 3 bases and J gave up 0 bases, with 11 bases separating them. CDR3 DNA: TGTGCCAGCAGTTTGGTTCCGCCAGACCAAGAGACCCAGTACTTC. Protein sequence: CASSLVPPDQETQYF.